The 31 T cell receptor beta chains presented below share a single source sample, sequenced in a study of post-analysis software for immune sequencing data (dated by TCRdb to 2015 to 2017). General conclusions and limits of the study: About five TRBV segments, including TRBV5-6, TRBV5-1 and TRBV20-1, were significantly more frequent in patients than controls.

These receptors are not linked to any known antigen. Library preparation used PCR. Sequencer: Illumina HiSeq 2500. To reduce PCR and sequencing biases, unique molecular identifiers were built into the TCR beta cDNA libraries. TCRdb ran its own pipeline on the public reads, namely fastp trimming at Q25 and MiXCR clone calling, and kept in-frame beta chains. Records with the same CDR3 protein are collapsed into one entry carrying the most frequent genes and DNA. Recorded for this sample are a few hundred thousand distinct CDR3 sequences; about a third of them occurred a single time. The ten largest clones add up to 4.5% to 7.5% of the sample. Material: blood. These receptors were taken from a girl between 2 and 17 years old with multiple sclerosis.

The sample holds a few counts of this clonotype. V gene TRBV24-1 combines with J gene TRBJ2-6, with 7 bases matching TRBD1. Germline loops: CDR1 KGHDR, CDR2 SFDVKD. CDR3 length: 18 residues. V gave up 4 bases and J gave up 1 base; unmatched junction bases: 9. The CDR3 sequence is CATSEPPGQRSGANVLTF. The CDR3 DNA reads TGTGCCACCAGTGAGCCTCCGGGACAGCGTTCTGGGGCCAACGTCCTGACTTTC.

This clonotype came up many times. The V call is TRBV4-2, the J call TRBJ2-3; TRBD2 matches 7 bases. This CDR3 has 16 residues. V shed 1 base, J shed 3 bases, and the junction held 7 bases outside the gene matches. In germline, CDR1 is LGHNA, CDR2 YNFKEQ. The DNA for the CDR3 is TGTGCCAGCAGCCAAGCCAGGCGGGACTATACAGATACGCAGTATTTT. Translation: CASSQARRDYTDTQYF.

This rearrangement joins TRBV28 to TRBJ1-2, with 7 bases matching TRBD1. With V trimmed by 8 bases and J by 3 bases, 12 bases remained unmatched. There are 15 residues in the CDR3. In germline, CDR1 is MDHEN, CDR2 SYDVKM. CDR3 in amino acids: CASRIPTGIHYGYTF. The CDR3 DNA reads TGTGCCAGCCGTATTCCGACAGGGATTCACTATGGCTACACCTTC.

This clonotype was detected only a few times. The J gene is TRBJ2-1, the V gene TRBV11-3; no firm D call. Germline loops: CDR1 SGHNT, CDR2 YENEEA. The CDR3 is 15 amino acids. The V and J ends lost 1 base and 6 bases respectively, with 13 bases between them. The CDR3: CASSLVNTDGNEQFF. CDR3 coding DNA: TGTGCCAGCAGCTTAGTTAACACGGATGGCAATGAGCAGTTCTTC.

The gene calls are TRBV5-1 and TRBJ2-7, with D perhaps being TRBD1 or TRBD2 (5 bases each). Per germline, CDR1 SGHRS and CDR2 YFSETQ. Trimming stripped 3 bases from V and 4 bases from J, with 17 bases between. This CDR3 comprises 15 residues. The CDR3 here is CASSSEGRPTYEQYF. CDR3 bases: TGCGCCAGCAGCTCAGAGGGGCGACCCACGTACGAGCAGTACTTC.

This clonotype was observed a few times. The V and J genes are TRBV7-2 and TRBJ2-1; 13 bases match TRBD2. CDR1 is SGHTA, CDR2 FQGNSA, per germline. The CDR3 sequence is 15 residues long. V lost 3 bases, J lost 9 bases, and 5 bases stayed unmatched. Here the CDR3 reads CASSFRLAGGVEQFF. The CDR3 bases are TGTGCCAGCAGCTTTAGACTAGCGGGGGGAGTTGAGCAGTTCTTC.

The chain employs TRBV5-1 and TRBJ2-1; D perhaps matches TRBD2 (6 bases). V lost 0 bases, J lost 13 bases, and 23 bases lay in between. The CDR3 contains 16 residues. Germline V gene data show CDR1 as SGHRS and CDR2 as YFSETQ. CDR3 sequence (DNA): TGCGCCAGCAGCTTGGATGGGCAGGGAGGAAGGGAGACCCAGTTCTTC. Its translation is CASSLDGQGGRETQFF.

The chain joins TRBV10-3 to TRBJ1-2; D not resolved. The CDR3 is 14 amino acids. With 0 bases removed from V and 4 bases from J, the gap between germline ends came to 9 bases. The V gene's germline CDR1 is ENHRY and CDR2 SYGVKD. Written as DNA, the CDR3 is TGTGCCATCAGTGAGTCGGGAGAAGGCTATGGCTACACCTTC. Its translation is CAISESGEGYGYTF.

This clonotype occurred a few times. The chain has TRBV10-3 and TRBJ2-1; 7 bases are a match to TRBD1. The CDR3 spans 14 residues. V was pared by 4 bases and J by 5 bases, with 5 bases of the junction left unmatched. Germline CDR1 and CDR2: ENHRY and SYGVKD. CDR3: CAISGGQSHNEQFF. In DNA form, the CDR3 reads TGTGCCATCAGTGGGGGACAGAGCCACAATGAGCAGTTCTTC.

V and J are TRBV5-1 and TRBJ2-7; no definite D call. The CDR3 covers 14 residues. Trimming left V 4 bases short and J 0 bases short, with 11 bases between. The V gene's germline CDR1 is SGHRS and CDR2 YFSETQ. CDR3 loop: CASSISGRSYEQYF. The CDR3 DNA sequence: TGCGCCAGCAGCATCTCAGGCCGCTCCTACGAGCAGTACTTC.

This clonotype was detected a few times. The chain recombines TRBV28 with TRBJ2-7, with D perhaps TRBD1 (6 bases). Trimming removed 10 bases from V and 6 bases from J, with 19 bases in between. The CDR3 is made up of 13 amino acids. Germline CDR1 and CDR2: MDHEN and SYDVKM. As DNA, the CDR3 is TGTGCCACCCTGTCGGGACAAACGCCCGAGCAGTACTTC. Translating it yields CATLSGQTPEQYF.

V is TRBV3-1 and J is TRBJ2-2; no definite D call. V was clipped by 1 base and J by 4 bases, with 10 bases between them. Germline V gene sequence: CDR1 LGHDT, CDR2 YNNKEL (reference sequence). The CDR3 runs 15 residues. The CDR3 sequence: CASSQAGTGTGELFF. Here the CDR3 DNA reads TGTGCCAGCAGCCAAGCAGGCACGGGCACCGGGGAGCTGTTTTTT.

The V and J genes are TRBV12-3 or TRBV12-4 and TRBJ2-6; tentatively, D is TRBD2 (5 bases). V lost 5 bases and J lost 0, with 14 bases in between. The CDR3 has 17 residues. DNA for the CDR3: TGTGCCAGCAGTCTGAGCGGCGCCGGCTCTGGGGCCAACGTCCTGACTTTC. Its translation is CASSLSGAGSGANVLTF.

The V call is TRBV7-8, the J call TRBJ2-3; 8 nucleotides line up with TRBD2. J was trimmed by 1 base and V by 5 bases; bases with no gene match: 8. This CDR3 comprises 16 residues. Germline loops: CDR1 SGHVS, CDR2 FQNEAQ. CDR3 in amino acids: CASSPRSSGGTDTQYF. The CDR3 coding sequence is TGTGCCAGCAGCCCACGGAGTAGCGGGGGCACAGATACGCAGTATTTT.

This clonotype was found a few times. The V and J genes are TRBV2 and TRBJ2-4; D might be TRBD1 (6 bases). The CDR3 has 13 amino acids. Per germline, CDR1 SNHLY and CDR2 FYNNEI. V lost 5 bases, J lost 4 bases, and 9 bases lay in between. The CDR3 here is CASSWDIKNIQYF. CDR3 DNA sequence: TGTGCCAGCAGTTGGGACATTAAAAACATTCAGTACTTC.

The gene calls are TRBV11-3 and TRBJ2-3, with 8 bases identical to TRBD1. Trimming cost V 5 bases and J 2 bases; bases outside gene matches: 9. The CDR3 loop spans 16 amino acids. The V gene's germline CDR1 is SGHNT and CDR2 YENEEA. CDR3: CASSRGTGPTTDTQYF. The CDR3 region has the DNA TGTGCCAGCAGCAGGGGGACAGGACCCACCACAGATACGCAGTATTTT.

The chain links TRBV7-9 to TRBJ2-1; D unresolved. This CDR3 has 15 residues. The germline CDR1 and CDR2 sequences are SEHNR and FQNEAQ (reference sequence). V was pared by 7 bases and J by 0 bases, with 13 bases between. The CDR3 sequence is CASIETSSSYNEQFF. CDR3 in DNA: TGTGCCAGCATCGAGACTTCGAGCTCCTACAATGAGCAGTTCTTC.

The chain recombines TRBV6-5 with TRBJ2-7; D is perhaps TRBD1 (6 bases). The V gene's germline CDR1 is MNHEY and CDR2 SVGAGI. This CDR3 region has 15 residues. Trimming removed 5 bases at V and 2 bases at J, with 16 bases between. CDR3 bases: TGTGCCAGCAGTCCCACAGGGAGTAGCACCTACGAGCAGTACTTC. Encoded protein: CASSPTGSSTYEQYF.

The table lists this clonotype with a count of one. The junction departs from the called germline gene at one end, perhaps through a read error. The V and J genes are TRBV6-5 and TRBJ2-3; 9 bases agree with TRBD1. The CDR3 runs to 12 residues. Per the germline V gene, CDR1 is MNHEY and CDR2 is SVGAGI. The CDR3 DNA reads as TGTGCCACCGGACAGGGGACAGGTACGCAGTATTTT. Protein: CATGQGTGTQYF.

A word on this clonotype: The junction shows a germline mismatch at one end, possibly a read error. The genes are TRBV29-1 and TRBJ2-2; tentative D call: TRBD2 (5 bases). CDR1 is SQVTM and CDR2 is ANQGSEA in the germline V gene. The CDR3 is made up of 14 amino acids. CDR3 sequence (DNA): TGCAGCGTTGAAGACAACACGAACACCGGGGAGCGGTTTTTT. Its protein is CSVEDNTNTGERFF.

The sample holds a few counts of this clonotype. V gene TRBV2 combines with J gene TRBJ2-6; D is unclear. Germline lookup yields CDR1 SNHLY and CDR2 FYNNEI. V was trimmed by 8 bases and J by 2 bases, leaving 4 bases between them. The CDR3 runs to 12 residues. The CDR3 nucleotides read TGTGCCAGCCAAGCTGGGGCCAACGTCCTGACTTTC. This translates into CASQAGANVLTF.

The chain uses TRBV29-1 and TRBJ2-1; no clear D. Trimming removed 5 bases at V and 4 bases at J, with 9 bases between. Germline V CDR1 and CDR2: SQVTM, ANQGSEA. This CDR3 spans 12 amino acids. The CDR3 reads CSVLSSYNEQFF. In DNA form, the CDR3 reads TGCAGCGTTTTGAGCAGTTACAATGAGCAGTTCTTC.

The CDR3 nucleotides read TGTGCCAGCAGCAAAGCGGAACAGGGGGCGCGTGAGACCCAGTACTTC. Protein sequence: CASSKAEQGARETQYF. The chain uses TRBV21-1 and TRBJ2-5; TRBD1, the table's D call, lacks a check against the DNA. TRBV21-1 is a pseudogene locus. CDR3 length: 16 amino acids.

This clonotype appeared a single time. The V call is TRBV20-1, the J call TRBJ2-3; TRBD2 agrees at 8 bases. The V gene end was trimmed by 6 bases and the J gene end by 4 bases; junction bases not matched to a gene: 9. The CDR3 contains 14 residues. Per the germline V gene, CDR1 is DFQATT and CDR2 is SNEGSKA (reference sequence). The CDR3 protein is CSAATSARADTQYF. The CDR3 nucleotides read TGCAGTGCCGCGACTAGCGCGAGGGCAGATACGCAGTATTTT.

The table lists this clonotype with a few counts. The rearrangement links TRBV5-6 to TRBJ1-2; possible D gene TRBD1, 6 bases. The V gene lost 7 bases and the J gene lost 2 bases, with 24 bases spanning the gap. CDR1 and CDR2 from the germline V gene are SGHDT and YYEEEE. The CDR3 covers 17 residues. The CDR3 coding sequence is TGTGCCAGCCGAGAGGGGGACAATTCGGTTAGCAACTATGGCTACACCTTC. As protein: CASREGDNSVSNYGYTF.

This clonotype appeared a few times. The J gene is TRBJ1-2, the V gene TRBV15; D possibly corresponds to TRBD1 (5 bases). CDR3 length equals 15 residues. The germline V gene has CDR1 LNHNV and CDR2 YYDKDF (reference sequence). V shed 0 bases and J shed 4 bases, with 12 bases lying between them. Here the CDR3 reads CATSREALGTYGYTF. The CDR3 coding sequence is TGTGCCACCAGCAGAGAGGCGTTAGGGACCTATGGCTACACCTTC.

CDR3 nucleotide sequence: TGTGCCAGCAGCGTAGTGGCTAGCGGGGGGGCGAAGCTTGAGCAGTTCTTC. It translates to CASSVVASGGAKLEQFF. V usage is TRBV9 and J usage is TRBJ2-1; the match to TRBD2 covers 12 bases. The length of the CDR3 is 17 residues. CDR1 and CDR2 from the germline V gene are SGDLS and YYNGEE. The V and J ends lost 0 bases and 9 bases, in that order; junction bases with no gene match: 10.

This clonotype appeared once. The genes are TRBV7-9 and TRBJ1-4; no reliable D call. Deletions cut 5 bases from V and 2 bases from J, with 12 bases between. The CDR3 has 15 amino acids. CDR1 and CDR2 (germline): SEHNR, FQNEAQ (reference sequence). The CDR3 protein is CASSGPGITNEKLFF. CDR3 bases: TGTGCCAGCAGCGGCCCGGGGATTACTAATGAAAAACTGTTTTTT.

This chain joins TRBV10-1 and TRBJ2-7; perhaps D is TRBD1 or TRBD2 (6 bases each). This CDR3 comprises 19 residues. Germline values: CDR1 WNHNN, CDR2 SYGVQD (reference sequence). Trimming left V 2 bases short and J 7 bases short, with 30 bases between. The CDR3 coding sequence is TGCGCCAGCAGTGAGGTGGGAAGACCGAACAGGGACTCCTACAATGAGCAGTACTTC. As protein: CASSEVGRPNRDSYNEQYF.

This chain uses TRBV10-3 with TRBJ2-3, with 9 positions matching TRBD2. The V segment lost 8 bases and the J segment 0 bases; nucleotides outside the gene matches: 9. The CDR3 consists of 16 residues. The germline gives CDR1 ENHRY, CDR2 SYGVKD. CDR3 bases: TGTGCCATCGGGCTAGCGGGGACGACTAGCACAGATACGCAGTATTTT. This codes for CAIGLAGTTSTDTQYF.

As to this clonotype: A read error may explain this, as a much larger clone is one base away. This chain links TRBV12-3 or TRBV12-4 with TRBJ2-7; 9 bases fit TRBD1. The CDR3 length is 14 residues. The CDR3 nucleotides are TGTGTCAGCAGCCTGGGACAGGGATTCTACGAGCAGTACTTC. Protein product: CVSSLGQGFYEQYF.